These T cell receptor beta chains were read from a single sample in a study of early stage breast cancer tumors. Repertoires were generated with immunoSEQ multiplex PCR, while TCRdb's copy carries only in-frame clones and drops some. The table includes 9,300 or so clones, 71% detected once. Material: normal breast tissue next to the tumor. The receptors derive from a person in their sixties with breast cancer. The CDR3 runs from the conserved cysteine through the conserved F or W. The D gene is left open where the match is weak. Not all rows give a size; the values are once, few, many and, for expanded clones, a class.

d_call: .
clone_size: few
v_call: TRBV19
j_call: TRBJ1-2
cdr3_aa: CASSSNGNYGYTF
cdr3_nt: TGTGCCAGTAGTTCGAACGGGAACTATGGCTACACCTTC

d_call: TRBD1
clone_size: .
v_call: TRBV28
j_call: TRBJ1-4
cdr3_aa: CASSSDRGGEKLFF
cdr3_nt: TGTGCCAGCAGTTCGGACAGGGGAGGGGAAAAACTGTTTTTT

d_call: .
clone_size: .
v_call: TRBV6-4
j_call: TRBJ1-2
cdr3_aa: CASSDGGIYGYTF
cdr3_nt: TGTGCCAGCAGTGATGGAGGGATCTATGGCTACACCTTC

d_call: TRBD2
clone_size: .
v_call: TRBV5-1
j_call: TRBJ2-1
cdr3_aa: CASSMGLAYYNEQFF
cdr3_nt: TGCGCCAGCAGCATGGGACTAGCGTATTACAATGAGCAGTTCTTC

d_call: .
clone_size: .
v_call: TRBV7-2
j_call: TRBJ1-1
cdr3_aa: CASSFSLLNTEAFF
cdr3_nt: TGTGCCAGCAGCTTCTCCCTCCTGAACACTGAAGCTTTCTTT

d_call: .
clone_size: .
v_call: TRBV6-6
j_call: TRBJ1-1
cdr3_aa: CASSYGIGSQNTEAFF
cdr3_nt: TGTGCCAGCAGTTACGGTATCGGGTCCCAGAACACTGAAGCTTTCTTT

d_call: .
clone_size: .
v_call: TRBV15
j_call: TRBJ2-7
cdr3_aa: CATSRGTGTSSEQYF
cdr3_nt: TGTGCCACCAGCAGGGGAACCGGGACATCGAGCGAGCAGTACTTC

d_call: TRBD1
clone_size: .
v_call: TRBV18
j_call: TRBJ2-2
cdr3_aa: CASSPQGAQNTGELFF
cdr3_nt: TGTGCCAGCTCACCACAGGGGGCGCAAAACACCGGGGAGCTGTTTTTT

d_call: TRBD1
clone_size: .
v_call: TRBV5-1
j_call: TRBJ2-3
cdr3_aa: CASSWDRGTDTQYF
cdr3_nt: TGCGCCAGCAGCTGGGACAGGGGCACAGATACGCAGTATTTT

d_call: TRBD1
clone_size: .
v_call: TRBV28
j_call: TRBJ1-2
cdr3_aa: CASRSRQGNYGYTF
cdr3_nt: TGTGCCAGCAGATCCCGACAGGGGAACTATGGCTACACCTTC

d_call: .
clone_size: .
v_call: TRBV5-4
j_call: TRBJ2-2
cdr3_aa: CASSSRRASTGELFF
cdr3_nt: TGTGCCAGCAGCTCGAGGAGGGCATCTACCGGGGAGCTGTTTTTT

d_call: .
clone_size: .
v_call: TRBV4-1
j_call: TRBJ2-7
cdr3_aa: CASSRHLGGHEQYF
cdr3_nt: TGCGCCAGCAGCCGCCACCTGGGGGGGCACGAGCAGTACTTC

d_call: TRBD2
clone_size: once
v_call: TRBV9
j_call: TRBJ2-3
cdr3_aa: CASSPGGGEDTQYF
cdr3_nt: TGTGCCAGCAGCCCTGGGGGAGGGGAAGATACGCAGTATTTT

d_call: .
clone_size: .
v_call: TRBV30
j_call: TRBJ1-1
cdr3_aa: CAWSNRGGGNTEAFF
cdr3_nt: TGTGCCTGGAGTAATAGGGGAGGTGGAAACACTGAAGCTTTCTTT

d_call: .
clone_size: .
v_call: TRBV21-1
j_call: TRBJ2-7
cdr3_aa: CASSKISTGKSYEQYF
cdr3_nt: TGTGCCAGCAGCAAAATATCGACAGGGAAGTCCTACGAGCAGTACTTC

d_call: TRBD2
clone_size: .
v_call: TRBV7-2
j_call: TRBJ2-5
cdr3_aa: CASSFSAGGPETQYF
cdr3_nt: TGTGCCAGCAGCTTTTCAGCGGGAGGGCCGGAGACCCAGTACTTC

d_call: .
clone_size: .
v_call: TRBV25-1
j_call: TRBJ2-1
cdr3_aa: CASSPYNEQFF
cdr3_nt: TGTGCCAGCTCCCCTTACAATGAGCAGTTCTTC

d_call: TRBD1
clone_size: .
v_call: TRBV6-1
j_call: TRBJ1-5
cdr3_aa: CASSDYQGASNQPQHF
cdr3_nt: TGTGCCAGCAGTGACTATCAGGGGGCAAGCAATCAGCCCCAGCATTTT

d_call: .
clone_size: .
v_call: TRBV2
j_call: TRBJ2-1
cdr3_aa: CASSEAGGGYNEQFF
cdr3_nt: TGTGCCAGCAGTGAAGCGGGAGGTGGGTACAATGAGCAGTTCTTC

d_call: .
clone_size: .
v_call: TRBV6-1
j_call: TRBJ2-3
cdr3_aa: CASSDRTASTDTQYF
cdr3_nt: TGTGCCAGCAGTGACAGGACAGCTAGCACAGATACGCAGTATTTT

d_call: TRBD1
clone_size: .
v_call: TRBV29-1
j_call: TRBJ2-5
cdr3_aa: CSVERRTGVGETQYF
cdr3_nt: TGCAGCGTTGAGCGGAGGACAGGGGTTGGGGAGACCCAGTACTTC

d_call: TRBD1
clone_size: .
v_call: TRBV6-1
j_call: TRBJ2-1
cdr3_aa: CASSEAMGQGMNEQFF
cdr3_nt: TGTGCCAGCAGTGAAGCGATGGGACAGGGGATGAATGAGCAGTTCTTC

d_call: TRBD1
clone_size: .
v_call: TRBV30
j_call: TRBJ1-5
cdr3_aa: CAWSFRGGNQPQHF
cdr3_nt: TGTGCCTGGAGTTTCAGGGGGGGCAATCAGCCCCAGCATTTT

d_call: TRBD1
clone_size: few
v_call: TRBV13
j_call: TRBJ2-7
cdr3_aa: CASSPAPGQGVYEQYF
cdr3_nt: TGTGCCAGCAGCCCAGCACCGGGGCAGGGGGTCTACGAGCAGTACTTC

d_call: TRBD2
clone_size: few
v_call: TRBV28
j_call: TRBJ2-7
cdr3_aa: CASSLLAFSGRGGEQYF
cdr3_nt: TGTGCCAGCAGTTTACTCGCATTTAGCGGGAGGGGGGGCGAGCAGTACTTC

d_call: .
clone_size: .
v_call: TRBV5-1
j_call: TRBJ2-5
cdr3_aa: CASSLGGTREETQYF
cdr3_nt: TGCGCCAGCAGCTTGGGGGGGACAAGGGAAGAGACCCAGTACTTC

d_call: TRBD2
clone_size: .
v_call: TRBV19
j_call: TRBJ2-1
cdr3_aa: CASSIGAGRGNEQFF
cdr3_nt: TGTGCCAGTAGTATTGGAGCGGGAAGGGGAAATGAGCAGTTCTTC

d_call: .
clone_size: few
v_call: TRBV18
j_call: TRBJ1-2
cdr3_aa: CASSPFSEDASVGYTF
cdr3_nt: TGTGCCAGCTCACCTTTCTCAGAGGATGCATCCGTCGGCTACACCTTC

d_call: .
clone_size: .
v_call: TRBV7-6
j_call: TRBJ2-6
cdr3_aa: CASSQWGLGANVLTF
cdr3_nt: TGTGCCAGCAGCCAGTGGGGGCTCGGGGCCAACGTCCTGACTTTC

d_call: TRBD1
clone_size: once
v_call: TRBV10-3
j_call: TRBJ1-1
cdr3_aa: CAISEYGTATTNTEAFF
cdr3_nt: TGTGCCATCAGTGAGTATGGGACAGCGACCACGAACACTGAAGCTTTCTTT

d_call: TRBD1
clone_size: .
v_call: TRBV7-9
j_call: TRBJ1-1
cdr3_aa: CASSPGGNTEAFF
cdr3_nt: TGTGCCAGCAGCCCAGGGGGTAACACTGAAGCTTTCTTT

d_call: .
clone_size: few
v_call: TRBV5-4
j_call: TRBJ2-2
cdr3_aa: CASSLQNGELFF
cdr3_nt: TGTGCCAGCAGCTTGCAGAACGGGGAGCTGTTTTTT

d_call: .
clone_size: .
v_call: TRBV7-6
j_call: TRBJ1-4
cdr3_aa: CASSTGGVEEKLFF
cdr3_nt: TGTGCCAGCAGTACGGGAGGGGTGGAGGAAAAACTGTTTTTT

d_call: TRBD2
clone_size: .
v_call: TRBV7-9
j_call: TRBJ2-5
cdr3_aa: CASSLLLAGGLRETQYF
cdr3_nt: TGTGCCAGCAGCTTACTTCTAGCGGGAGGCCTACGAGAGACCCAGTACTTC

d_call: TRBD2
clone_size: once
v_call: TRBV4-3
j_call: TRBJ2-1
cdr3_aa: CASSQSAGGVNEQFF
cdr3_nt: TGCGCCAGCAGCCAATCGGCGGGAGGGGTCAATGAGCAGTTCTTC

d_call: .
clone_size: .
v_call: TRBV6-5
j_call: TRBJ1-1
cdr3_aa: CASRANTEAFF
cdr3_nt: TGTGCCAGCAGAGCAAACACTGAAGCTTTCTTT